This T cell receptor (beta chain) was documented in a study of shared clonotypes between healthy human individuals. TCRdb's table, derived via immunoSEQ multiplex PCR, lists solely in-frame clones and lacks some. The sample holds just over 2,000,000 clones, 85% to 95% seen once. The germline CDR1 and CDR2 sequences are MNHNS and SASEGT. The CDR3 totals 14 residues. J gave up 6 bases and V 7 bases, and 9 bases lay outside the gene matches. Points on this clone: Its specificity is unknown.

The study's findings and limits: Among non-shared clonotypes, generation probabilities were lower than among those shared by all four donors. Larger estimated richness was generally recorded for naive subsets relative to memory subsets. Rarefaction demonstrated incomplete sorted-subset sequencing despite large depth.

The TCR originated in a man aged 18 to 29 in good health. V is TRBV6-1 and J is TRBJ2-7; 10 bases align to TRBD1. Sequencing was done on a sample of naive CD4+ T cells sorted from blood. As for subset: CD45RA+ positively selected. This chain's CDR3 is CASKKGQGSAEQYF. The CDR3 coding sequence is TGTGCCAGCAAAAAGGGACAGGGGAGCGCCGAGCAGTACTTC.